This T cell receptor (beta chain) was sequenced during a study of blood T cell repertoires in COVID-19 (dated by TCRdb to 2020 to 2021). In the study overall: The collaborator samples originated in the United States, Italy and Spain and spanned the acute and convalescent phases of COVID-19. The prospective study material was composed of cDNA or gDNA derived from T cells, B-cell-depleted T cells, or PBMCs. Where available, HLA class I and class II types were taken from metadata supplied by the sample provider and were not determined by assay-based typing. The samples were drawn from two sources: the first 160 participants of the ongoing ImmuneRACE study, and 1,200 or so subjects contributed by 6 global collaborators. The repertoires were released in a freely available public database meant as a resource for research on the immune response to SARS-CoV-2. Nearly every sample came with metadata listing a de-identified subject ID, COVID-19 status, age in years and sex. Deeply sampled blood TCRbeta repertoires from subjects exposed to, actively infected with, or recovered from COVID-19 were included in the dataset.

Samples from volunteer blood donors who had recovered from COVID-19 were contributed by a second Seattle source. Collaborating institutions collected whole blood in K2EDTA tubes following their own protocols. For TCRbeta analysis, collaborator samples were shipped as frozen whole blood, as isolated PBMCs, or as DNA extracted from either sample type. Notes on this clone: The clone's antigen remains unknown. No base quality values were provided; no much bigger clone lies one nucleotide off.

On the study overall, not on this receptor specifically: Clinical and demographic metadata were provided uncurated, with the amount varying by source and participant.

TCRbeta CDR3 regions were amplified from genomic DNA by means of the immunoSEQ Assay, a bias-controlled multiplex PCR. In the original analysis: Nucleated cell counts per sample were estimated from amplification of reference gene primers within the assay. Sequence reads were collapsed and filtered to measure the absolute abundance of every unique TCRbeta CDR3 rearrangement. Productive Simpson clonality was computed per sample as the square root of Simpson's diversity index over productive rearrangements. The table comes from immuneACCESS by way of TCRdb, which keeps in-frame sequences with V and J called. Part of the clones is missing from these tables; in studies checked, under half for an unresolved V gene and the rest for unknown reasons. V, J and clone size derive from that table, while D and trimming were established from the DNA sequence. The sample profile shows 240,000 or so clones; roughly nine tenths of them were found once. Together, the top ten hold around 7.8% of the sample.

Sequencing was performed on peripheral blood. This TCR was sampled from a man aged 55 to 70 who had recovered from COVID-19.

The CDR3: CASSPIALGDPEAFF. The DNA sequence reads TGTGCCAGCAGTCCTATAGCGTTGGGCGATCCTGAAGCTTTCTTT. The chain is encoded by TRBV27 joined to TRBJ1-1; the D gene is unclear. The CDR3 measures 15 amino acids from cysteine to phenylalanine. The read is trimmed to its CDR3 DNA, 45 bases read in frame from base 1. Relative to germline, V is 5 bases shorter and J is 6 bases shorter, with 19 bases between their ends. As encoded in the germline V gene (reference sequence), CDR1 is MNHEY while CDR2 is SMNVEV.